A selection of T cell receptor beta chains follows, all from one sample in a study of response to subunit inactivated influenza vaccine. TCRdb re-called the RT-PCR reads through MiXCR, storing one row per CDR3 protein. The sample lists about 180,000 distinct CDR3 sequences; about 10% were seen once. Sample: CD8+ T cells sorted from PBMCs, taken 23 to 25 months after vaccination. These receptor sequences come from a man between 45 and 75 years old who received an inactivated influenza vaccine. The CDR3 runs from the conserved cysteine through the conserved F or W. The D gene is left open where the match is weak. A row's size may be missing; if present it is once, few, many or a size class.

size: many; D: NA; V: TRBV7-9; J: TRBJ1-4; CDR3: CASSPTSTNEKLFF; DNA: TGTGCCAGCAGCCCTACATCAACTAATGAAAAACTGTTTTTT
size: few; D: TRBD2; V: TRBV28; J: TRBJ2-3; CDR3: CASSPYTGGGTDTQYF; DNA: TGTGCCAGCAGTCCCTACACGGGAGGGGGCACAGATACGCAGTATTTT
size: NA; D: TRBD2; V: TRBV4-2; J: TRBJ2-5; CDR3: CASSQGSGGLQETQYF; DNA: TGTGCCAGCAGCCAAGGGAGCGGGGGGTTACAAGAGACCCAGTACTTC
size: NA; D: NA; V: TRBV20-1; J: TRBJ1-6; CDR3: CSAESGYRVHNSPLHF; DNA: TGCAGTGCGGAATCCGGATACAGGGTCCATAATTCACCCCTCCACTTT
size: few; D: TRBD2; V: TRBV27; J: TRBJ2-3; CDR3: CASSTIAGGWDTQYF; DNA: TGTGCCAGCAGTACGATAGCGGGGGGATGGGATACGCAGTATTTT
size: many; D: TRBD1; V: TRBV28; J: TRBJ1-5; CDR3: CASSRHRGSNQPQHF; DNA: TGTGCCAGCAGCAGACACAGGGGTAGCAATCAGCCCCAGCATTTT
size: NA; D: TRBD2; V: TRBV28; J: TRBJ2-2; CDR3: CASSLWLAGVGELFF; DNA: TGTGCCAGCAGTTTGTGGCTAGCGGGAGTCGGGGAGCTGTTTTTT
size: few; D: TRBD1; V: TRBV9; J: TRBJ2-7; CDR3: CASSAGTGLSEQYF; DNA: TGTGCCAGCAGCGCCGGGACAGGGCTCTCCGAGCAGTACTTC
size: NA; D: TRBD1; V: TRBV24-1; J: TRBJ1-1; CDR3: CATHPGGTGGYEAFF; DNA: TGTGCCACCCACCCGGGTGGGACAGGGGGCTATGAAGCTTTCTTT
size: many; D: NA; V: TRBV6-2/TRBV6-3; J: TRBJ2-5; CDR3: CASSYPLVAGTVETQYF; DNA: TGTGCCAGCAGTTACCCCCTAGTGGCAGGGACGGTGGAGACCCAGTACTTC
size: many; D: TRBD2; V: TRBV12-3/TRBV12-4; J: TRBJ2-7; CDR3: CASSLVGGYYEQYF; DNA: TGTGCCAGCAGTTTAGTGGGGGGGTACTACGAGCAGTACTTC
size: NA; D: NA; V: TRBV30; J: TRBJ2-1; CDR3: CAWMSPSSYNEQFF; DNA: TGTGCCTGGATGTCTCCCAGCTCCTACAATGAGCAGTTCTTC
size: once; D: NA; V: TRBV15; J: TRBJ2-1; CDR3: CATSRMKADEQFF; DNA: TGTGCCACCAGCAGAATGAAGGCCGATGAGCAGTTCTTC
size: NA; D: TRBD1; V: TRBV7-9; J: TRBJ1-4; CDR3: CASSSNRGQNEKLFF; DNA: TGTGCCAGCAGCTCTAACAGGGGGCAAAATGAAAAACTGTTTTTT
size: many; D: TRBD2; V: TRBV7-8; J: TRBJ2-1; CDR3: CASSLASGSSYNEQFF; DNA: TGTGCCAGCAGCTTGGCTAGCGGGAGCTCCTACAATGAGCAGTTCTTC
size: few; D: NA; V: TRBV7-6; J: TRBJ2-3; CDR3: CASSVGTFSSGDTQYF; DNA: TGTGCCAGCAGCGTCGGTACCTTTTCGTCCGGAGATACGCAGTATTTT
size: few; D: TRBD1; V: TRBV7-9; J: TRBJ2-7; CDR3: CASSATGDSYEQYF; DNA: TGTGCCAGCAGCGCGACAGGGGACTCCTACGAGCAGTACTTC
size: NA; D: NA; V: TRBV20-1; J: TRBJ2-4; CDR3: CSARDFGVGNIQYF; DNA: TGCAGTGCTAGAGATTTTGGCGTTGGAAACATTCAGTACTTC
size: NA; D: NA; V: TRBV11-2; J: TRBJ2-2; CDR3: CASSHRFGELFF; DNA: TGTGCCAGCAGCCACCGATTCGGGGAGCTGTTTTTT
size: many; D: TRBD2; V: TRBV7-9; J: TRBJ2-3; CDR3: CASSSRTSASTDTQYF; DNA: TGTGCCAGCAGCTCCCGGACTAGCGCGAGCACAGATACGCAGTATTTT
size: NA; D: NA; V: TRBV10-3; J: TRBJ1-1; CDR3: CAISVAGGPGTEAFF; DNA: TGTGCCATCAGCGTAGCCGGCGGGCCTGGGACTGAAGCTTTCTTT
size: few; D: NA; V: TRBV6-1; J: TRBJ2-7; CDR3: CASSPDSASYEQYF; DNA: TGTGCCAGCAGTCCGGACAGTGCTTCCTACGAGCAGTACTTC
size: many; D: NA; V: TRBV7-6; J: TRBJ1-3; CDR3: CASTRGVGSGNTIYF; DNA: TGTGCCAGCACCCGCGGGGTTGGCTCTGGAAACACCATATATTTT
size: NA; D: TRBD2; V: TRBV2; J: TRBJ2-2; CDR3: CASSDTSGRVPGELFF; DNA: TGTGCCAGCAGTGATACTAGCGGGAGGGTTCCCGGGGAGCTGTTTTTT
size: NA; D: NA; V: TRBV4-1; J: TRBJ1-1; CDR3: CASSQVEGSTEAFF; DNA: TGCGCCAGCAGCCAAGTCGAAGGCAGCACTGAAGCTTTCTTT
size: NA; D: TRBD2; V: TRBV28; J: TRBJ2-1; CDR3: CASTSGTHNEQFF; DNA: TGTGCCAGCACTAGCGGGACCCACAATGAGCAGTTCTTC
size: few; D: TRBD1; V: TRBV12-3/TRBV12-4; J: TRBJ2-7; CDR3: CASSRGQGSSYEQYF; DNA: TGTGCCAGCAGTCGGGGACAGGGCAGCTCCTACGAGCAGTACTTC
size: few; D: NA; V: TRBV6-2/TRBV6-3; J: TRBJ1-1; CDR3: CASSYSEGEAFF; DNA: TGTGCCAGCAGTTACTCTGAAGGGGAAGCTTTCTTT
size: NA; D: NA; V: TRBV7-8; J: TRBJ1-5; CDR3: CASSLAGSYSNQPQHF; DNA: TGTGCCAGCAGCTTAGCGGGCAGTTATAGCAATCAGCCCCAGCATTTT
size: NA; D: TRBD2; V: TRBV28; J: TRBJ2-3; CDR3: CASSPRTSGYTDTQYF; DNA: TGTGCCAGCAGTCCCCGGACTAGCGGGTACACAGATACGCAGTATTTT
size: NA; D: NA; V: TRBV6-1; J: TRBJ1-1; CDR3: CASQGPGENTEAFF; DNA: TGTGCCAGCCAGGGGCCAGGGGAGAACACTGAAGCTTTCTTT
size: NA; D: TRBD1; V: TRBV29-1; J: TRBJ2-3; CDR3: CSVGRGPITQYF; DNA: TGCAGCGTCGGCAGGGGGCCAATTACGCAGTATTTT
size: many; D: NA; V: TRBV12-3/TRBV12-4; J: TRBJ2-5; CDR3: CASSITGFQETQYF; DNA: TGTGCCAGTAGTATCACAGGGTTCCAAGAGACCCAGTACTTC